This T cell receptor (beta chain) was retrieved from a study of blood T cell repertoires in COVID-19. The CDR3 runs to 16 residues. TCRdb's copy holds only in-frame clones and misses some; the assay was immunoSEQ multiplex PCR. The sample lists 250,000 to 300,000 clones, about 87% seen once, with approximately 5.3% in the top ten. Sample: peripheral blood. The sequence was collected from a woman aged 55-75 years with COVID-19, enrolled during active disease. This chain connects TRBV21-1 to TRBJ1-5. TRBV21-1 constitutes a pseudogene. The CDR3 sequence: CASSKEIGERNQPQHF. The CDR3 region has the DNA TGTGCCAGCAGCAAGGAAATCGGGGAGAGGAATCAGCCCCAGCATTTT.